One TCR beta chain is described in this entry. Seattle researchers signed up patients amid active infection and tracked them longitudinally. The source of the sample is a study of blood T cell repertoires in COVID-19. Looking at the study overall: Sites in the United States, Italy and Spain provided acute and convalescent COVID-19 samples.

TCRdb's table, derived via immunoSEQ multiplex PCR, lists solely in-frame clones and lacks some. Of 400,000 to 450,000 clones detected, approximately 90% appear once; the ten largest clones hold approximately 0.92%. Germline-derived CDR1 and CDR2 are MNHEY and SVGEGT. The CDR3 contains 16 residues. The junction had 5 bases not matched to a gene; V was cut back by 2 bases and J by 3 bases. The sequence derives from a young man with COVID-19, enrolled during active disease. The gene calls are TRBV6-2 or TRBV6-3 and TRBJ2-7; 12 bases are shared with TRBD2. The material sequenced was peripheral blood. The CDR3 bases are TGTGCCAGCAGTTACCAACTAGCGGGGGGTTTCTACGAGCAGTACTTC. Protein sequence: CASSYQLAGGFYEQYF.